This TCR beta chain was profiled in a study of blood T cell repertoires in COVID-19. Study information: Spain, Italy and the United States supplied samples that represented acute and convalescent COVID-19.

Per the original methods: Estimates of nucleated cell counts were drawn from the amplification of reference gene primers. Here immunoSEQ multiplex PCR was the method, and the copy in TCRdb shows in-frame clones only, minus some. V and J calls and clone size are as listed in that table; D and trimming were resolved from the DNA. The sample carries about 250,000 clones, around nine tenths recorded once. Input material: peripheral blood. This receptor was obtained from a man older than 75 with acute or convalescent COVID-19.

This CDR3 is CASSPDRGSAYSYEQYF. Here the CDR3 DNA reads TGTGCCAGCTCACCCGACAGGGGGAGTGCGTACTCCTACGAGCAGTACTTC. This chain uses TRBV18 with TRBJ2-7, with 9 nucleotides matching TRBD1. This CDR3 has 17 amino acids. Germline V gene lookup returns CDR1 KGHSH and CDR2 LQKENI. Trimming took 3 bases from V and 0 from J; bases not matched to a gene: 9.